This T cell receptor beta chain was obtained from a study of CD8+CD57+ T cells in acquired aplastic anemia. Trimming removed 5 bases at V and 4 bases at J, with 6 bases between. This CDR3 is 13 amino acids long. The germline gives CDR1 MGHDK, CDR2 SYGVNS. Profiling that covered TCR beta VDJ and CDR3 relied on genomic DNA as its template. TCRdb re-called the reads with MiXCR, one entry per CDR3 protein. The sample shows about 200,000 distinct CDR3 sequences, 30% to 40% of them seen only once. The chain couples TRBV25-1 to TRBJ2-6, with D unresolved. The TCR was taken from a human donor in good health, serving as a control. Sequenced sample: sorted CD4+, CD8+, or CD8+CD57+ T cells (not recorded which) from PBMCs. This chain's CDR3 is CASSRPGANVLTF. Here the CDR3 DNA reads TGTGCCAGCAGTCGGCCCGGGGCCAACGTCCTGACTTTC.